This entry describes one T cell receptor beta chain. This clonotype occurred a few times. The antigen this receptor binds is unknown. No much larger clonotype is one base removed from it; base qualities were not supplied. V trim: 0 bases; J trim: 6 bases; unmatched bases: 4. Taken from the germline V gene, the CDR1 and CDR2 loops are LGHNA and YSLEER. Counted from cysteine to phenylalanine, this CDR3 has 15 amino acids. Only the CDR3 region is kept as DNA, spanning 45 bases read in frame from base 1. TCR cDNA was synthesized by 5'RACE template switching, through which a universal primer site and unique molecular identifiers were introduced. Priming of cDNA synthesis was performed from both the TCR alpha and TCR beta constant segments. Two PCR steps were used to amplify libraries, with sample barcodes and sequencing adapters being added in the second step. Sequencing of the libraries was done on either Illumina HiSeq 2500 (2x100 bp) or NovaSeq (2x150 bp). The study's processing was this. MIGEC was used to demultiplex reads and collapse the reads into UMI consensus sequences, and MiXCR was used for V(D)J alignment. Clonotypes responding to the vaccine were identified with edgeR on replicate PBMC samples, with the criteria of FDR below 0.01 and a log2 fold change above 5 up to day 15. Bulk clonotypes were assigned CD4 or CD8 identity according to which sequenced CD4 or CD8 repertoire held them at higher abundance. Clones were called with MiXCR by TCRdb after fastp trimmed the public reads at Q25, and only in-frame beta chains were retained. Each entry is one CDR3 protein sequence, shown with its most common DNA and genes. The authors' filters were not applied to this entry. The sample data list about 300,000 distinct CDR3 sequences, and around 7.3% of these were observed just once. The top ten clones comprise about 18% of the sample.

The data derive from a study of T cells after yellow fever vaccination (dated by TCRdb to about 2019). Turning to the overall study: The SMART-Seq v4 Ultra Low Input RNA kit was used to prepare libraries from fractions with low cell numbers. Blood was collected at multiple timepoints before and after primary and secondary immunization, and bulk PBMC replicates and cell subsets were isolated. To follow T-cell clones before and after both primary and booster YFV17D yellow fever vaccination, bulk TCR alpha and beta repertoires underwent longitudinal sequencing. Two healthy male donors, one aged 18 to 30 and one aged 30 to 40 years, made up the cohort. Results and caveats for the whole study, not just this receptor: The secondary T-cell response was found to be weaker but faster than the primary response, with a peak reached on day 5 rather than on day 15. Most clones expanded after primary vaccination (almost 97% of CD4 and around 89% of CD8) were re-detected after the booster, suggesting that broad memory maintenance occurred. A small fraction of clonotypes showed up in both the CD4 and CD8 compartments, probably as a result of convergent recombination. Because only two donors were included in the study, the extent to which the findings can be generalized is limited. Because abundant contaminating clonotypes from the bulk population could be contained in FACS-sorted repertoires, computational filtering was required.

This sample's treatment or condition label indicates: live attenuated yellow fever vaccine strain. At every blood-draw timepoint, two biological replicates of bulk PBMCs were collected. A standard Ficoll-Paque protocol was used to isolate PBMCs from peripheral blood. RNA was extracted with TriZol from bulk PBMCs, CD4 and CD8 fractions, and dextramer-positive and dextramer-negative fractions. This sequence originates from a young man who received the YFV17D yellow fever vaccine. This specimen consisted of PBMCs, obtained about 41 days after the first yellow fever vaccination. The sequence links TRBV4-3 to TRBJ2-1, with 8 middle bases fitting TRBD2. DNA sequence: TGCGCCAGCAGCCAAGAACCGGGGGGGATCAATGAGCAGTTCTTC. This encodes CASSQEPGGINEQFF.